Each of the 17 T cell receptor beta chains below was sequenced from the same sample in a study of human T cells and chemical hapten exposure. TCRdb used MiXCR to reprocess the 5' RACE reads, holding one entry per CDR3 protein. The sample has under 150,000 distinct CDR3 sequences, 15% to 20% seen once. Total RNA was isolated from unfractionated whole blood. The receptors derive from a human donor in good health.

The J gene is TRBJ2-1, the V gene TRBV2; 7 positions match TRBD2. The V segment lost 9 bases and the J segment 7 bases; nucleotides outside the gene matches: 6. Germline V gene lookup returns CDR1 SNHLY and CDR2 FYNNEI. The CDR3 is 12 amino acids. In nucleotides, the CDR3 is TGTGCCAGGCGGGGGTCGGGAAATGAGCAGTTCTTC. Its translation is CARRGSGNEQFF. Full variable domain (outside the CDR3, taken from reference TRBV2 and TRBJ2-1): EPEVTQTPSHQVTQMGQEVILRCVPISNHLYFYWYRQILGQKVEFLVSFYNNEISEKSEIFDDQFSVERPDGSNFTLKIRSTKLEDSAMYFCARRGSGNEQFFGPGTRLTVL.

This clonotype was recorded a few times. The chain joins TRBV7-6 to TRBJ1-1, with D perhaps TRBD1 (6 bases). This CDR3 region has 15 residues. Germline V gene data show CDR1 as SGHVS and CDR2 as FNYEAQ. V lost 3 bases and J lost 5, with 16 bases in between. This CDR3 reads CASSFGTGMRTEAFF. The CDR3, as DNA: TGTGCCAGCAGCTTCGGCACAGGGATGAGGACTGAAGCTTTCTTT.

The chain employs TRBV2 and TRBJ2-6; D tentatively reads TRBD1 or TRBD2 (5 bases each). V gave up 9 bases and J gave up 1 base, with 10 bases separating them. The CDR3 has 14 residues. CDR1 and CDR2 (germline): SNHLY, FYNNEI. The CDR3 nucleotides are TGTGCCAGATGGGGGTATTCTGGGGCCAACGTCCTGACTTTC. Its translation: CARWGYSGANVLTF.

The chain joins TRBV6-5 to TRBJ1-1; D is unclear. There are 15 residues in the CDR3. V lost 0 bases and J 7 bases, leaving 15 bases between the germline ends. CDR1 is MNHEY and CDR2 is SVGAGI in the germline V gene. This chain's CDR3 is CASSYSNFGRFEAFF. The CDR3, as DNA: TGTGCCAGCAGTTACTCGAATTTCGGTAGGTTTGAAGCTTTCTTT.

This clonotype has at least ten counts. This chain uses TRBV7-9 with TRBJ2-1; no firm D call. The CDR3 is made up of 13 amino acids. The germline CDR1 and CDR2 sequences are SEHNR and FQNEAQ (reference sequence). V dropped 3 bases and J dropped 4 bases, with 7 bases sitting between them. The CDR3 region is CASSLVDYNEQFF. As DNA, the CDR3 is TGTGCCAGCAGCTTGGTCGATTACAATGAGCAGTTCTTC.

The chain links TRBV4-1 to TRBJ2-7; 14 positions match TRBD2. The CDR3 spans 15 residues. J gave up 11 bases and V 2 bases, and 8 bases lay outside the gene matches. Germline V gene data show CDR1 as MGHRA and CDR2 as YSYEKL. CDR3: CASSQLGLAGEKEYF. CDR3 in DNA: TGCGCCAGCAGCCAATTGGGACTAGCGGGAGAAAAAGAGTACTTC.

The CDR3 region is CASSYSRAVATNEKLFF. CDR3 DNA sequence: TGTGCCAGCAGTTACTCACGGGCGGTTGCAACTAATGAAAAACTGTTTTTT. This chain links TRBV6-5 with TRBJ1-4; no clear D. Deletions cut 0 bases from V and 0 bases from J, with 11 bases between. The CDR3 sequence is 17 residues long. The germline V gene has CDR1 MNHEY and CDR2 SVGAGI.

The table lists this clonotype with a few counts. J is TRBJ1-4 and V is TRBV20-1; maybe TRBD1 (5 bases). There are 16 residues in the CDR3. V shed 1 base and J shed 2 bases, with 14 bases lying between them. CDR1 and CDR2 (germline): DFQATT, SNEGSKA (reference sequence). Here the CDR3 DNA reads TGCAGTGCTAGAGGCGGGGCTTTGGGTACTAATGAAAAACTGTTTTTT. Translation: CSARGGALGTNEKLFF.

The chain combines TRBV3-1 with TRBJ2-3; D perhaps matches TRBD2 (5 bases). V was trimmed by 4 bases and J by 4 bases, leaving 18 bases between them. Germline V gives CDR1 LGHDT, CDR2 YNNKEL (reference sequence). The CDR3 runs to 16 residues. As DNA, the CDR3 is TGTGCCAGCAGCCCAACTCGGGAACGTCCGTCAGATACGCAGTATTTT. Translation: CASSPTRERPSDTQYF.

This clonotype was counted between two and nine times. The chain is built from TRBV7-9 and TRBJ2-1, with TRBD2 identical over 15 bases. The CDR3 is made up of 17 amino acids. Germline loops: CDR1 SEHNR, CDR2 FQNEAQ (reference sequence). The J segment lost 5 bases and the V segment lost 2 bases, leaving 4 bases of the junction unmatched. CDR3 in amino acids: CASSLPGLAGGNNEQFF. CDR3 DNA: TGTGCCAGCAGCTTACCCGGACTAGCGGGAGGGAACAATGAGCAGTTCTTC.

The chain joins TRBV29-1 to TRBJ2-6, with no clear D. The germline V gene encodes CDR1 SQVTM and CDR2 ANQGSEA. Between the trimmed V and J ends, which lost 5 bases and 1 base, there was a span of 6 bases. The CDR3 extends over 13 amino acids. In nucleotides, the CDR3 is TGCAGCGTTTCCATGTCTGGGGCCAACGTCCTGACTTTC. As protein: CSVSMSGANVLTF.

This sequence joins TRBV6-1 and TRBJ1-5; D remains unclear. V gave up 1 base and J gave up 2 bases, with 21 bases separating them. The CDR3 extends over 19 amino acids. Per the germline V gene, CDR1 is MNHNS and CDR2 is SASEGT. The DNA of the CDR3 is TGTGCCAGCAGTGAAGGTCTTCCGGGTCTCAACCATGGCAATCAGCCCCAGCATTTT. It translates to CASSEGLPGLNHGNQPQHF.

The rearrangement links TRBV6-6 to TRBJ2-7; maybe TRBD1 (6 bases). The germline V gene has CDR1 MNHNY and CDR2 SVGAGI (reference sequence). With 6 bases removed from V and 2 bases from J, the gap between germline ends came to 23 bases. The CDR3 totals 17 residues. CDR3 nucleotides: TGTGCCAGCAGCACAGCGGTTGGTCAGGGGATGCCCTACGAGCAGTACTTC. Translated, it gives CASSTAVGQGMPYEQYF.

This chain connects TRBV6-5 to TRBJ2-6; D not resolved. V lost 6 bases to trimming and J lost 0 bases, with 6 bases between them. Germline V gene lookup returns CDR1 MNHEY and CDR2 SVGAGI. There are 14 residues in the CDR3. CDR3 region: CASSKASGANVLTF. In DNA, the CDR3 is TGTGCCAGCAGCAAGGCCTCTGGGGCCAACGTCCTGACTTTC.

This clonotype showed up just a few times. V and J are TRBV20-1 and TRBJ2-3; no clear D gene. Germline V gene sequence: CDR1 DFQATT, CDR2 SNEGSKA (reference sequence). Between the trimmed V and J ends, which lost 7 bases and 6 bases, there was a span of 8 bases. This CDR3 comprises 10 residues. The CDR3 coding sequence is TGCAGTGAGGGCCCCGATACGCAGTATTTT. Encoded protein: CSEGPDTQYF.

The V call is TRBV28, the J call TRBJ2-1; tentative D call: TRBD1 (6 bases). CDR1 is MDHEN, CDR2 SYDVKM, per germline. The CDR3 loop spans 17 amino acids. V was cut by 7 bases and J by 6 bases, with 25 bases left in between. The CDR3 sequence: CASIPTPWTVVGNEQFF. The CDR3 DNA follows: TGTGCCAGCATCCCGACCCCCTGGACAGTCGTGGGCAATGAGCAGTTCTTC.

The chain is built from TRBV6-5 and TRBJ2-5; 9 nucleotides line up with TRBD1. This CDR3 contains 16 residues. The trim removed 5 bases at V and 1 base at J, leaving 8 bases unmatched. Per the germline V gene, CDR1 is MNHEY and CDR2 is SVGAGI. CDR3 sequence: CASSPWTGAIQETQYF. For the CDR3, the DNA is TGTGCCAGCAGTCCCTGGACAGGGGCCATCCAAGAGACCCAGTACTTC.